This T cell receptor (beta chain) was captured in a study of cytomegalovirus exposure and HLA in healthy donors. 13 Jbeta primers and 60 Vbeta primers were used for the PCR. The table came from immunoSEQ multiplex PCR; TCRdb's copy has only in-frame clones and leaves some out. The sample lists about 82,000 clones; around 78% were seen once. Study-level findings and limits: Beyond CMV serostatus, there was no information to go on about immune exposure. Within a later analysis, the majority of CMV-associated TCR beta chains appeared HLA-restricted. The authors assumed roughly uniform sequencing depth across donors for presence/absence analyses.

Though nominally healthy at sampling, donors likely had unrecorded immune exposures. The CDR3 has 12 residues. The germline gives CDR1 SGHVS, CDR2 FQNEAQ. Trimming stripped 2 bases from V and 3 bases from J, with 5 bases between. As for this clone: Its antigen is as yet unknown.

The specimen sequenced was PBMCs. The V gene is TRBV7-8, the J gene TRBJ2-7; D gene ambiguous. The source of this sequence is a male donor in good health and CMV-seropositive. The CDR3, as DNA: TGTGCCAGCAGCTTAATCGGCTACGAGCAGTACTTC. This translates into CASSLIGYEQYF.